The rows below give T cell receptor beta chains drawn from one sample of a study of Graves' ophthalmopathy and Graves' hyperthyroidism. A single record per CDR3 protein comes from TCRdb applying MiXCR to the multiplex PCR reads. In the table there are about 740,000 distinct CDR3 sequences, approximately 40% of which are singletons. The sample was peripheral blood. These receptor sequences come from an adult man with Graves' ophthalmopathy. The CDR3 runs from the conserved cysteine through the conserved F or W. Each record gives: D gene, V gene, J gene, clone size, CDR3 protein, CDR3 DNA. The D gene is left open where the match is weak. Expanded clones are given a class, and other clones once, few, many or no size at all.

d_gene: -; v_gene: TRBV6-6; j_gene: TRBJ1-3; abundance: -; CDR3aa: CASSGADHSSGNTIYF; CDR3nt: TGTGCCAGCAGCGGGGCAGACCACAGCTCTGGAAACACCATATATTTT
d_gene: -; v_gene: TRBV7-2; j_gene: TRBJ2-5; abundance: -; CDR3aa: CASSFETFQETQYF; CDR3nt: TGTGCCAGCAGCTTCGAGACATTCCAAGAGACCCAGTACTTC
d_gene: -; v_gene: TRBV9; j_gene: TRBJ1-1; abundance: -; CDR3aa: CASGVGPRQAMNTEAFF; CDR3nt: TGTGCCAGCGGCGTAGGCCCCAGACAGGCGATGAACACTGAAGCTTTCTTT
d_gene: -; v_gene: TRBV10-3; j_gene: TRBJ2-7; abundance: -; CDR3aa: CASSAVLGYEQYF; CDR3nt: TGTGCCAGCAGTGCAGTGTTGGGCTACGAGCAGTACTTC
d_gene: -; v_gene: TRBV7-2; j_gene: TRBJ2-7; abundance: -; CDR3aa: CASSLEQGYRNEQYF; CDR3nt: TGTGCCAGCAGCTTGGAGCAGGGTTACAGAAACGAGCAGTACTTC
d_gene: -; v_gene: TRBV12-3/TRBV12-4; j_gene: TRBJ2-5; abundance: many; CDR3aa: CASRPTGPQETQYF; CDR3nt: TGTGCCAGCAGGCCGACAGGTCCTCAAGAGACCCAGTACTTC
d_gene: -; v_gene: TRBV29-1; j_gene: TRBJ2-5; abundance: many; CDR3aa: CSVEGTEETQYF; CDR3nt: TGCAGCGTTGAAGGGACAGAAGAGACCCAGTACTTC
d_gene: -; v_gene: TRBV7-9; j_gene: TRBJ1-3; abundance: many; CDR3aa: CASSLAGHPSGNTIYF; CDR3nt: TGTGCCAGCAGCTTAGCGGGACATCCGTCTGGAAACACCATATATTTT
d_gene: TRBD1; v_gene: TRBV6-6; j_gene: TRBJ1-2; abundance: -; CDR3aa: CASSAPGQGNYGYTF; CDR3nt: TGTGCCAGCAGTGCCCCGGGACAGGGAAACTATGGCTACACCTTC
d_gene: -; v_gene: TRBV29-1; j_gene: TRBJ1-2; abundance: many; CDR3aa: CSVERGAGYTF; CDR3nt: TGCAGCGTTGAAAGGGGGGCGGGCTACACCTTC
d_gene: -; v_gene: TRBV29-1; j_gene: TRBJ2-5; abundance: many; CDR3aa: CSVDVSGWETQYF; CDR3nt: TGCAGCGTTGACGTCAGCGGGTGGGAGACCCAGTACTTC
d_gene: TRBD1; v_gene: TRBV11-2; j_gene: TRBJ1-1; abundance: -; CDR3aa: CASSLTGGPTEAFF; CDR3nt: TGTGCCAGCAGCTTAACAGGGGGGCCGACTGAAGCTTTCTTT
d_gene: -; v_gene: TRBV2; j_gene: TRBJ2-5; abundance: -; CDR3aa: CASRPQTGSLGGTQYF; CDR3nt: TGTGCCAGCAGGCCTCAGACAGGATCATTGGGAGGGACCCAGTACTTC
d_gene: -; v_gene: TRBV19; j_gene: TRBJ1-2; abundance: -; CDR3aa: CASSLAGTDTNYGYTF; CDR3nt: TGTGCCAGTAGTCTGGCGGGGACGGACACTAACTATGGCTACACCTTC
d_gene: -; v_gene: TRBV10-3; j_gene: TRBJ1-1; abundance: many; CDR3aa: CAITQAEGTEAFF; CDR3nt: TGTGCCATCACGCAGGCCGAGGGCACTGAAGCTTTCTTT
d_gene: TRBD2; v_gene: TRBV4-1; j_gene: TRBJ2-5; abundance: few; CDR3aa: CASSQGAAGGSETQYF; CDR3nt: TGCGCCAGCAGCCAAGGCGCAGCGGGAGGGTCAGAGACCCAGTACTTC
d_gene: TRBD1; v_gene: TRBV10-3; j_gene: TRBJ1-1; abundance: few; CDR3aa: CASSTPGQGVQAFF; CDR3nt: TGTGCCAGCAGTACTCCGGGACAGGGTGTGCAAGCTTTCTTT
d_gene: -; v_gene: TRBV9; j_gene: TRBJ1-3; abundance: many; CDR3aa: CASSVHAGTGNTIYF; CDR3nt: TGTGCCAGCAGCGTACACGCAGGGACTGGAAACACCATATATTTT
d_gene: -; v_gene: TRBV5-8; j_gene: TRBJ2-6; abundance: many; CDR3aa: CASREGTDPSGANVLTF; CDR3nt: TGTGCCAGCAGGGAGGGGACGGATCCCTCTGGGGCCAACGTCCTGACTTTC
d_gene: -; v_gene: TRBV5-1; j_gene: TRBJ2-5; abundance: -; CDR3aa: CASSFGGFQETQYF; CDR3nt: TGCGCCAGCAGCTTCGGAGGGTTTCAAGAGACCCAGTACTTC
d_gene: -; v_gene: TRBV29-1; j_gene: TRBJ1-1; abundance: many; CDR3aa: CSVQRRGTEAFF; CDR3nt: TGCAGCGTTCAACGGCGAGGCACTGAAGCTTTCTTT
d_gene: -; v_gene: TRBV29-1; j_gene: TRBJ1-1; abundance: many; CDR3aa: CSVAVGGNTEAFF; CDR3nt: TGCAGCGTTGCGGTGGGGGGGAACACTGAAGCTTTCTTT
d_gene: -; v_gene: TRBV20-1; j_gene: TRBJ2-7; abundance: many; CDR3aa: CSARDPQGRDEQYF; CDR3nt: TGCAGTGCTAGAGACCCACAGGGGAGGGACGAGCAGTACTTC
d_gene: -; v_gene: TRBV12-3/TRBV12-4; j_gene: TRBJ1-1; abundance: -; CDR3aa: CATSLHRTEAFF; CDR3nt: TGTGCCACCAGTTTACATAGGACTGAAGCTTTCTTT
d_gene: TRBD2; v_gene: TRBV11-2; j_gene: TRBJ2-5; abundance: -; CDR3aa: CACSLAGGRETQYF; CDR3nt: TGTGCCTGCAGCTTAGCGGGGGGGAGGGAGACCCAGTACTTC
d_gene: -; v_gene: TRBV20-1; j_gene: TRBJ1-1; abundance: -; CDR3aa: CSARTQDTEAFF; CDR3nt: TGCAGTGCTAGAACGCAGGACACTGAAGCTTTCTTT
d_gene: -; v_gene: TRBV25-1; j_gene: TRBJ2-2; abundance: -; CDR3aa: CASSPLGDYTGELFF; CDR3nt: TGTGCCAGCAGTCCTCTGGGAGATTACACCGGGGAGCTGTTTTTT
d_gene: -; v_gene: TRBV7-9; j_gene: TRBJ2-7; abundance: few; CDR3aa: CASSPGGAYAGEQYF; CDR3nt: TGTGCCAGCAGCCCTGGTGGGGCGTACGCCGGGGAGCAGTACTTC
d_gene: -; v_gene: TRBV11-2; j_gene: TRBJ2-7; abundance: many; CDR3aa: CASSLRDGYEQYF; CDR3nt: TGTGCCAGCAGCCTCCGAGACGGCTACGAGCAGTACTTC
d_gene: -; v_gene: TRBV25-1; j_gene: TRBJ2-7; abundance: -; CDR3aa: CASSDSAGELFPSYEQYF; CDR3nt: TGTGCCAGCAGTGATAGTGCCGGGGAGCTGTTTCCTTCCTACGAGCAGTACTTC
d_gene: TRBD2; v_gene: TRBV20-1; j_gene: TRBJ2-3; abundance: -; CDR3aa: CSASLLAGEADTQYF; CDR3nt: TGCAGTGCTAGCCTTCTAGCGGGAGAAGCAGATACGCAGTATTTT
d_gene: -; v_gene: TRBV10-3; j_gene: TRBJ1-2; abundance: -; CDR3aa: CAISEGEYGYTF; CDR3nt: TGTGCCATCAGTGAGGGTGAATATGGCTACACCTTC
d_gene: -; v_gene: TRBV9; j_gene: TRBJ2-2; abundance: few; CDR3aa: CASSVGAILGELFF; CDR3nt: TGTGCCAGCAGCGTAGGGGCTATCCTCGGGGAGCTGTTTTTT
d_gene: TRBD1; v_gene: TRBV6-1; j_gene: TRBJ1-2; abundance: many; CDR3aa: CASRDRVIFGYTF; CDR3nt: TGTGCCAGCAGGGACAGGGTAATCTTTGGCTACACCTTC
d_gene: TRBD1; v_gene: TRBV20-1; j_gene: TRBJ1-4; abundance: -; CDR3aa: CSARRQGARGNEKLFF; CDR3nt: TGCAGTGCTAGACGCCAGGGGGCGAGGGGTAATGAAAAACTGTTTTTT
d_gene: -; v_gene: TRBV4-2; j_gene: TRBJ2-2; abundance: -; CDR3aa: CASSQESLTNTGELFF; CDR3nt: TGTGCCAGCAGCCAAGAATCCCTCACGAACACCGGGGAGCTGTTTTTT
d_gene: TRBD1; v_gene: TRBV15; j_gene: TRBJ2-5; abundance: once; CDR3aa: CATSSTGTGLGETQYF; CDR3nt: TGTGCCACCAGCAGTACAGGGACAGGTTTAGGCGAGACCCAGTACTTC
d_gene: -; v_gene: TRBV10-3; j_gene: TRBJ1-4; abundance: -; CDR3aa: CAISDSRNEKLFF; CDR3nt: TGTGCCATCAGTGACAGTAGGAATGAAAAACTGTTTTTT
d_gene: -; v_gene: TRBV9; j_gene: TRBJ2-5; abundance: -; CDR3aa: CASSPRKNTETQYF; CDR3nt: TGTGCCAGCTCACCTCGAAAGAATACAGAGACCCAGTACTTC
d_gene: TRBD2; v_gene: TRBV29-1; j_gene: TRBJ2-2; abundance: many; CDR3aa: CSVVAGGPFGGELFF; CDR3nt: TGCAGCGTTGTAGCGGGAGGGCCCTTCGGCGGGGAGCTGTTTTTT
d_gene: TRBD2; v_gene: TRBV14; j_gene: TRBJ2-3; abundance: once; CDR3aa: CASNGAGVGTDTQYF; CDR3nt: TGTGCCAGCAATGGAGCGGGAGTTGGCACAGATACGCAGTATTTT
d_gene: -; v_gene: TRBV9; j_gene: TRBJ1-1; abundance: -; CDR3aa: CASSLPISVEAFF; CDR3nt: TGTGCCAGCAGCTTACCGATCTCGGTGGAAGCTTTCTTT
d_gene: -; v_gene: TRBV19; j_gene: TRBJ2-2; abundance: few; CDR3aa: CASSIQAWNLANTGELFF; CDR3nt: TGTGCCAGTAGTATTCAGGCTTGGAATCTGGCGAACACCGGGGAGCTGTTTTTT
d_gene: -; v_gene: TRBV12-3/TRBV12-4; j_gene: TRBJ1-2; abundance: -; CDR3aa: CASSFWEGYGYTF; CDR3nt: TGTGCCAGCAGTTTTTGGGAAGGCTATGGCTACACCTTC
d_gene: TRBD1; v_gene: TRBV24-1; j_gene: TRBJ1-5; abundance: many; CDR3aa: CASSPAGGNQPQHF; CDR3nt: TGTGCCAGCAGCCCAGCAGGGGGAAATCAGCCCCAGCATTTT
d_gene: TRBD1; v_gene: TRBV24-1; j_gene: TRBJ1-5; abundance: -; CDR3aa: CASSPRTGDAFNQPQHF; CDR3nt: TGTGCCAGCAGTCCCAGGACAGGGGACGCTTTCAATCAGCCCCAGCATTTT
d_gene: -; v_gene: TRBV29-1; j_gene: TRBJ2-6; abundance: -; CDR3aa: CSATGSGANVLTF; CDR3nt: TGCAGCGCTACAGGGTCTGGGGCCAACGTCCTGACTTTC